Sequencing of this TCR beta chain was carried out in a study of T cell clones after liver transplantation. Overall study context: Apart from a few HCV-positive recipients, transplants were for non-autoimmune, non-viral reasons.

A note on this clone: Its antigen remains unidentified.

Study findings and constraints: Compared with third party-reactive sequences, donor-reactive ones declined more, independent of withdrawal success. Graft donor-reactive T cells may have migrated into the graft rather than being deleted.

Per the germline V gene, CDR1 is SGHTA and CDR2 is FQGTGA. The junction had 8 bases not matched to a gene; V was cut back by 2 bases and J by 9 bases. The CDR3 is made up of 14 amino acids. Repertoires were generated with immunoSEQ multiplex PCR, while TCRdb's copy carries only in-frame clones and drops some. The sample lists over 50,000 clones, about 81% occurring once. The sequenced sample was CD4+ T cells from blood, obtained before liver transplant. The rearrangement uses TRBV7-3 and TRBJ2-7, with 9 bases that match TRBD1. This receptor was taken from a human donor who received a liver transplant. CDR3 in amino acids: CASSLGPQGAVQYF. The CDR3 DNA reads as TGTGCCAGCAGCTTAGGCCCACAGGGGGCTGTGCAGTACTTC.